This entry features one TCR beta chain sequence. Here immunoSEQ multiplex PCR was the method, and the copy in TCRdb shows in-frame clones only, minus some. The sample holds around 90,000 clones; about four fifths are singletons and the top ten take about 15%. This sample stems from a study of radiotherapy plus CTLA-4 blockade in lung cancer. This CDR3 is 13 amino acids long. The V gene lost 8 bases and the J gene lost 2 bases, with 11 bases spanning the gap. CDR1 and CDR2 (germline): MGHDK, SYGVNS. V usage is TRBV25-1 and J usage is TRBJ2-3; no clear D gene. Here the sequenced sample was peripheral blood, taken from a patient treated with radiotherapy plus ipilimumab. The sequence was collected from a human donor with non-small cell lung cancer that progressed on radiotherapy plus ipilimumab. The chain's CDR3 is CASQDVNTDTQYF. CDR3 coding DNA: TGTGCCAGCCAAGACGTTAACACAGATACGCAGTATTTT.